In this sample, the clone carrying this T cell receptor (beta chain) turned up once. The data belong to a study of siplizumab effects on memory and regulatory T cells. Only in-frame clones appear in the TCRdb table, and some are missing; sequencing was by immunoSEQ multiplex PCR. This repertoire shows 100,000 or so clones, roughly nine tenths found once; its top ten account for roughly 0.78%. The length of the CDR3 is 15 residues. J lost 5 bases, V lost 2 bases, and 7 bases had no gene match. Germline assignment: CDR1 LGHNA and CDR2 YNFKEQ. The specimen was Tregs sorted from blood. The origin of this receptor is a human donor in good health. J is TRBJ2-7 and V is TRBV4-2; TRBD2 matches at 9 bases. The CDR3 nucleotides read TGTGCCAGCAGCCAAACCGGGACTAGCATCGACGAGCAGTACTTC. It is translated as CASSQTGTSIDEQYF.